Shown below are 25 T cell receptor beta chains from a single sample sequenced in a study of blood T cell repertoires in COVID-19. Profiling relied on immunoSEQ multiplex PCR, and the TCRdb table lists in-frame clones only, not all of them. The table includes 200,000 to 250,000 clones, around 87% detected once. Sequencing input: PBMCs or T cells enriched from blood (not recorded which). These receptors all stem from a woman under 30 in a cohort exposed to, infected with or recovered from COVID-19 (not recorded which).

The CDR3 DNA follows: TGCGCCAGCAGCCAAGCTGGAGGGACCCTAAGCGGGTACGAGCAGTACTTC. This gives the protein CASSQAGGTLSGYEQYF. The chain has TRBV4-1 and TRBJ2-7, with D possibly TRBD2 on 6 matching bases. Trimming took 1 base from V and 4 from J, leaving 20 bases between them. The CDR3 sequence is 17 residues long. Germline assignment: CDR1 MGHRA and CDR2 YSYEKL.

The genes are TRBV7-8 and TRBJ1-2; 12 nucleotides line up with TRBD1. Germline lookup yields CDR1 SGHVS and CDR2 FQNEAQ. The CDR3 has 16 residues. V lost 5 bases and J lost 6; bases outside the gene matches: 10. The CDR3 sequence: CASSIAGTGGANGYTF. CDR3 nucleotides: TGTGCCAGCAGCATTGCCGGGACAGGGGGCGCAAATGGCTACACCTTC.

The V gene is TRBV5-6, the J gene TRBJ1-1; D perhaps matches TRBD1 (5 bases). The germline V and J ends were trimmed by 4 bases and 3 bases, with 13 bases remaining between them. The CDR3 is made up of 14 amino acids. The germline V gene encodes CDR1 SGHDT and CDR2 YYEEEE. The CDR3 DNA follows: TGTGCCAGCAGCCGTCCCGGGGGTGACACTGAAGCTTTCTTT. Amino acid sequence: CASSRPGGDTEAFF.

The count of this clone is one. The chain combines TRBV9 with TRBJ2-1; 14 nucleotides line up with TRBD2. V lost 2 bases to trimming and J lost 5 bases; unmatched junction nucleotides: 3. Germline V lookup: CDR1 SGDLS, CDR2 YYNGEE. The CDR3 extends over 16 amino acids. The CDR3 sequence is CASSVGTSGGHNEQFF. The CDR3 DNA sequence: TGTGCCAGCAGCGTTGGGACTAGCGGGGGACACAATGAGCAGTTCTTC.

The V gene is TRBV11-3, the J gene TRBJ2-3; 11 nucleotides agree with TRBD2. In germline, CDR1 is SGHNT, CDR2 YENEEA. This CDR3 comprises 16 residues. With 1 base clipped from V and 3 bases from J, the junction kept 3 bases outside the gene matches. The CDR3 reads CASSLGTSGWTDTQYF. CDR3 DNA sequence: TGTGCCAGCAGCTTAGGGACTAGCGGGTGGACAGATACGCAGTATTTT.

The chain is built from TRBV2 and TRBJ1-4; 7 bases are a match to TRBD1. V was clipped by 6 bases and J by 4 bases; unmatched bases: 5. The CDR3 covers 14 residues. CDR1 is SNHLY, CDR2 FYNNEI, per germline. For the CDR3, the DNA is TGTGCCAGCAGCCGGGACAGACTTAATGAAAAACTGTTTTTT. The encoded protein is CASSRDRLNEKLFF.

This chain links TRBV21-1 with TRBJ1-4; the table's D gene call, TRBD1, was not cross checked with the DNA. TRBV21-1 is designated a pseudogene. This CDR3 has 16 amino acids. The CDR3 loop reads CASSKVFKTGEEKLFF. DNA for the CDR3: TGTGCCAGCAGCAAAGTCTTTAAGACAGGGGAGGAAAAACTGTTTTTT.

As regards this clone: Germline is not matched at one junction end, which may reflect a read error. V and J are TRBV7-9 and TRBJ1-3; unclear D gene. The CDR3 is 12 residues long. CDR1 is SEHNR and CDR2 is FQNEAQ in the germline V gene (reference sequence). CDR3 amino acids: CASSLAAGSAFF. The CDR3 DNA is TGTGCCAGCAGCTTAGCAGCCGGGTCAGCTTTTTTT.

V gene TRBV5-1 combines with J gene TRBJ1-6; the D is unclear. Trimming removed 0 bases from V and 2 bases from J, with 12 bases in between. Germline V gives CDR1 SGHRS, CDR2 YFSETQ. There are 17 residues in the CDR3. CDR3 residues: CASSLAGEGTYNSPLHF. The DNA of the CDR3 is TGCGCCAGCAGCTTGGCCGGGGAGGGCACCTATAATTCACCCCTCCACTTT.

The rearrangement uses TRBV5-4 and TRBJ2-1, with 7 bases aligning to TRBD1. The germline V gene encodes CDR1 SGHNT and CDR2 YYREEE (reference sequence). V gave up 2 bases and J gave up 3 bases; unmatched junction bases: 8. The CDR3 is 16 amino acids. CDR3 in amino acids: CASSLRGQAFYNEQFF. CDR3 coding DNA: TGTGCCAGCAGCTTAAGAGGACAGGCCTTCTACAATGAGCAGTTCTTC.

The V call is TRBV3-1 (or the pseudogene TRBV3-2), the J call TRBJ1-1, with D perhaps matching TRBD1 (5 bases). Germline values: CDR1 LGHDT, CDR2 YNNKEL (reference sequence). V dropped 1 base and J dropped 0 bases, with 12 bases sitting between them. This CDR3 is built from 16 residues. CDR3 region: CASSQGQLDMNTEAFF. CDR3 coding DNA: TGTGCCAGCAGCCAAGGACAGCTGGACATGAACACTGAAGCTTTCTTT.

The CDR3 nucleotides read TGTGCCAGCAGCTCGGAGGAGTCCTACGAGCAGTACTTC. Its translation is CASSSEESYEQYF. The chain joins TRBV13 to TRBJ2-7; TRBD2 is a possible D gene (5 bases). The CDR3 contains 13 residues. Germline values: CDR1 PRHDT, CDR2 FYEKMQ (reference sequence). The V gene lost 4 bases and the J gene lost 1 base, with 8 bases spanning the gap.

The V and J genes are TRBV3-1 (or the pseudogene TRBV3-2) and TRBJ1-2; D unclear. CDR3 length: 13 residues. Deletions cut 2 bases from V and 5 bases from J, with 9 bases between. Germline V gene sequence: CDR1 LGHDT, CDR2 YNNKEL (reference sequence). CDR3 amino acids: CASSQSEFYGYTF. CDR3 DNA: TGTGCCAGCAGCCAATCCGAGTTTTATGGCTACACCTTC.

V gene TRBV5-1 combines with J gene TRBJ1-1; TRBD1 aligns across 7 bases. This CDR3 comprises 18 residues. Germline lookup yields CDR1 SGHRS and CDR2 YFSETQ. The V segment lost 1 base and the J segment 1 base; nucleotides outside the gene matches: 13. The CDR3 sequence: CASSLMGTESRGNTEAFF. CDR3 DNA: TGCGCCAGCAGCTTGATGGGGACAGAGTCAAGGGGGAACACTGAAGCTTTCTTT.

This clone has just one count. This CDR3 reads CASSRDSLETQYF. DNA for the CDR3: TGTGCCAGCAGCCGGGACTCCCTCGAGACCCAGTACTTC. The rearrangement links TRBV4-2 to TRBJ2-5, with D perhaps TRBD2 (6 bases). CDR3 length equals 13 residues. V was shortened by 4 bases and J by 5 bases, with 11 bases between the two germline ends. Germline V lookup: CDR1 LGHNA, CDR2 YNFKEQ.

This clone occurred a few times. The chain couples TRBV10-1 to TRBJ2-7; 7 bases align to TRBD1. Germline loops: CDR1 WNHNN, CDR2 SYGVQD (reference sequence). Trimming removed 5 bases from V and 0 bases from J; junction bases left unmatched: 7. CDR3 length: 15 residues. The CDR3 DNA sequence: TGCGCCAGCAGTCTATCGACAGGGAGCTCCTACGAGCAGTACTTC. The encoded protein is CASSLSTGSSYEQYF.

The rearrangement links TRBV9 to TRBJ1-1, with D unclear. This CDR3 contains 17 residues. From germline, CDR1 is SGDLS and CDR2 YYNGEE. Trimming left V 4 bases short and J 0 bases short, with 19 bases between. The CDR3 DNA follows: TGTGCCAGCAGCAAAGGCCGAGACACCCTACTGAACACTGAAGCTTTCTTT. Amino acid sequence: CASSKGRDTLLNTEAFF.

The chain joins TRBV3-1 (or the pseudogene TRBV3-2) to TRBJ2-5; 11 bases line up with TRBD2. This CDR3 is built from 16 residues. CDR1 and CDR2 (germline): LGHDT, YNNKEL (reference sequence). J lost 2 bases, V lost 5 bases, and 7 bases had no gene match. CDR3 amino acids: CASSSATSGKQETQYF. CDR3 nucleotides: TGTGCCAGCAGCTCAGCGACTAGCGGGAAACAAGAGACCCAGTACTTC.

The CDR3 spells CASSDFRGGYEQYF. The DNA of the CDR3 is TGTGCCAGCAGTGATTTTAGGGGGGGCTACGAGCAGTACTTC. This sequence joins TRBV25-1 and TRBJ2-7; D is perhaps TRBD2 (7 bases). Germline values: CDR1 MGHDK, CDR2 SYGVNS. V was pared by 3 bases and J by 3 bases, with 12 bases between. The CDR3 has 14 amino acids.

V and J are TRBV30 and TRBJ2-5; D gene uncertain. The V gene lost 6 bases and the J gene lost 1 base, with 9 bases spanning the gap. The CDR3 loop spans 12 amino acids. Germline V gene sequence: CDR1 GTSNPN, CDR2 SVGIG (reference sequence). CDR3 DNA sequence: TGTGCCTGTCTAACAGCCCAAGAGACCCAGTACTTC. Its protein is CACLTAQETQYF. The whole variable domain, remainder taken from reference TRBV30 and TRBJ2-5, is SQTIHQWPATLVQPVGSPLSLECTVEGTSNPNLYWYRQAAGRGLQLLFYSVGIGQISSEVPQNLSASRPQDRQFILSSKKLLLSDSGFYLCACLTAQETQYFGPGTRLLVL.

This chain links TRBV5-4 with TRBJ2-5; 8 bases agree with TRBD2. Germline assignment: CDR1 SGHNT and CDR2 YYREEE (reference sequence). This CDR3 has 15 residues. J was trimmed by 2 bases and V by 4 bases; bases with no gene match: 7. The CDR3 DNA reads TGTGCCAGCAGCCGGGAGGGGGGCTCTCAAGAGACCCAGTACTTC. This gives the protein CASSREGGSQETQYF.

This clone was recorded a few times. V usage is TRBV4-1 and J usage is TRBJ1-3; weak D call: TRBD1 (5 bases). Trimming stripped 0 bases from V and 0 bases from J, with 18 bases between. Germline V gene sequence: CDR1 MGHRA, CDR2 YSYEKL. The CDR3 totals 19 residues. CDR3 in amino acids: CASSQDNVREGYSGNTIYF. The CDR3 coding sequence is TGCGCCAGCAGCCAAGATAACGTCAGGGAGGGATACTCTGGAAACACCATATATTTT.

V usage is TRBV19 and J usage is TRBJ2-1; 10 bases align to TRBD2. CDR3 length: 15 amino acids. V lost 3 bases and J lost 6; bases outside the gene matches: 5. Germline CDR1 and CDR2: LNHDA and SQIVND (reference sequence). The CDR3 DNA reads TGTGCCAGTAGTATCGGGGCTAGCGGGAGCAATGAGCAGTTCTTC. Amino acid sequence: CASSIGASGSNEQFF.

V usage is TRBV2 and J usage is TRBJ2-3; 12 nucleotides align to TRBD2. Germline values: CDR1 SNHLY, CDR2 FYNNEI. With V trimmed by 5 bases and J by 5 bases, 14 bases remained unmatched. This CDR3 is 18 amino acids long. The CDR3 nucleotides are TGTGCCAGCAGTAAGCTCTCCCTAGCGGGGGGGCTGGGAGATACGCAGTATTTT. Translation: CASSKLSLAGGLGDTQYF.

The rearrangement links TRBV29-1 to TRBJ1-1; D perhaps matches TRBD1 (6 bases). The CDR3 runs 14 residues. The germline V and J ends were trimmed by 7 bases and 4 bases, with 19 bases remaining between them. In germline, CDR1 is SQVTM, CDR2 ANQGSEA. CDR3 amino acids: CSAAGVVSPTEAFF. CDR3 in DNA: TGCAGCGCTGCAGGGGTGGTTTCTCCCACTGAAGCTTTCTTT.